The present TCR beta chain was sequenced within a study of beta chain features in type 1 diabetes. This clone has more than one count but fewer than ten. Its antigen is unknown. The sample holds other DNA sequences that translate to the same CDR3. As every portion of the isolated RNA was reverse transcribed, the sequencing read expressed TCRB transcripts. Read counts averaged approximately 3.3 million for samples of naive, central memory and regulatory T cells. Measured with immunoSEQ multiplex PCR; TCRdb has only the in-frame clones, and not every one. The sample records approximately 730,000 clones, roughly 13% being singletons. V lost 4 bases and J lost 4, with 8 bases in between. The germline V gene has CDR1 SNHLY and CDR2 FYNNEI. There are 13 residues in the CDR3. Whole-study results and caveats: Researchers report that Type 1 diabetes patients had moderately but significantly shorter TCRB CDR3s across all four CD4+ subsets. The naive, central memory and Treg TCRB repertoires looked more alike in patients than they did in healthy donors. Type 1 diabetes patients had fewer VDJ junction insertions and more deletions. Over-representation of high TCR-expressing cells was a possible consequence of cDNA sequencing.

This sequence was found in a man aged 18 to 35 with type 1 diabetes. This rearrangement joins TRBV2 to TRBJ1-5, with a weak D call TRBD1 (5 bases). Sequenced material: naive CD4+ T cells from blood. The CDR3 protein is CASSGDGNQPQHF. CDR3 bases: TGTGCCAGCAGTGGGGACGGGAATCAGCCCCAGCATTTT.